The 13 T cell receptor beta chains below all came from one sample that was sequenced in a study of cytomegalovirus exposure and HLA in healthy donors. PCR used 60 Vbeta primers and 13 Jbeta primers. Generated by immunoSEQ multiplex PCR, the TCRdb table keeps only in-frame clones and is missing some. The sample consists of 55,000 to 80,000 clones, about 75% of them appearing once. Sequenced sample: PBMCs. Receptors originate from a woman aged 25 to 39 in good health and CMV-seropositive.

The chain combines TRBV28 with TRBJ2-1; 14 nucleotides align to TRBD2. V lost 6 bases, J lost 8 bases, and 12 bases stayed unmatched. Germline loops: CDR1 MDHEN, CDR2 SYDVKM. There are 17 residues in the CDR3. Written as DNA, the CDR3 is TGTGCCAGCAGCTCATTCGGACTAGCGGGAGGTAAGGATGAGCAGTTCTTC. Protein product: CASSSFGLAGGKDEQFF. The complete variable domain, with remaining parts taken from reference TRBV28 and TRBJ2-1, reads DVKVTQSSRYLVKRTGEKVFLECVQDMDHENMFWYRQDPGLGLRLIYFSYDVKMKEKGDIPEGYSVSREKKERFSLILESASTNQTSMYLCASSSFGLAGGKDEQFFGPGTRLTVL.

The chain has TRBV6-5 and TRBJ1-6; no clear D. V lost 6 bases to trimming and J lost 8 bases, with 11 bases between them. This CDR3 has 13 residues. Germline values: CDR1 MNHEY, CDR2 SVGAGI. The CDR3 spells CASRLEEDSPLHF. As DNA, the CDR3 is TGTGCCAGCAGACTTGAGGAGGATTCACCCCTCCACTTT.

CDR3 in amino acids: CASSSPWADKSGNTIYF. The CDR3 DNA is TGTGCCAGCAGCTCTCCTTGGGCCGATAAGTCTGGAAACACCATATATTTT. The V gene is TRBV11-2, the J gene TRBJ1-3; D is ambiguous. The CDR3 extends over 17 amino acids. Germline CDR1 and CDR2: SGHAT and FQNNGV. V was pared by 4 bases and J by 1 base, with 17 bases between.

Points on this clone: Sequence at one end of the junction differs from germline and may be a read error. V gene TRBV7-9 combines with J gene TRBJ1-6; D unresolved. The CDR3 is 16 residues long. Germline-derived CDR1 and CDR2 are SEHNR and FQNEAQ (reference sequence). The CDR3 DNA reads as TGTTCCAGCAGCTTAGAGCGGGACTCCTATAATTCACCCCTCCACTTT. It is translated as CSSSLERDSYNSPLHF.

This clone was seen a few times. The gene calls are TRBV6-1 and TRBJ1-1; no firm D call. The V end lost 1 base, the J end lost 0 bases, and 6 bases lay between the germline ends. Germline V gene lookup returns CDR1 MNHNS and CDR2 SASEGT. This CDR3 region has 14 residues. The CDR3 loop is CASSEGGLNTEAFF. CDR3 sequence (DNA): TGTGCCAGCAGTGAAGGAGGGCTGAACACTGAAGCTTTCTTT.

In DNA, the CDR3 is TGTGCCAGCAGCTTAACAGGTTTCTCCGGGGAGCTGTTTTTT. Translating it yields CASSLTGFSGELFF. V is TRBV11-2 and J is TRBJ2-2; D perhaps matches TRBD1 (5 bases). V lost 2 bases and J 6 bases, leaving 10 bases between the germline ends. The CDR3 is 14 residues long. Germline V gene lookup returns CDR1 SGHAT and CDR2 FQNNGV.

The rearrangement joins TRBV6-5 to TRBJ1-1, with 7 nucleotides matching TRBD1. The CDR3 runs to 14 residues. CDR1 MNHEY and CDR2 SVGAGI come from the germline V gene. The V segment lost 9 bases and the J segment 2 bases; nucleotides outside the gene matches: 9. CDR3 region: CASKTGTANTEAFF. CDR3 nucleotides: TGTGCCAGTAAGACCGGGACAGCTAACACTGAAGCTTTCTTT.

The chain uses TRBV30 and TRBJ1-5; D uncertain. Germline V lookup: CDR1 GTSNPN, CDR2 SVGIG (reference sequence). The CDR3 has 14 amino acids. V was clipped by 5 bases and J by 5 bases, with 16 bases between them. The chain's CDR3 is CAWAVGPRHQPQHF. In DNA, the CDR3 is TGTGCCTGGGCTGTGGGCCCCCGGCATCAGCCCCAGCATTTT.

The rearrangement joins TRBV7-9 to TRBJ2-2; TRBD2 agrees at 13 bases. Germline CDR1 is SEHNR and CDR2 is FQNEAQ (reference sequence). CDR3 length equals 16 residues. V trimming: 7 bases; J trimming: 7 bases; junction bases outside the gene matches: 9. CDR3 sequence (DNA): TGTGCCAGCAATCACGGGACTAGCGGGGCCCGCGGGGAGCTGTTTTTT. This codes for CASNHGTSGARGELFF.

This chain uses TRBV19 with TRBJ1-1, with a weak D call TRBD1 (5 bases). The ends were cut back, 0 bases at V and 1 base at J, with 24 bases in the middle. Looked up from germline, CDR1 is LNHDA and CDR2 is SQIVND (reference sequence). This CDR3 has 20 amino acids. CDR3 in amino acids: CASSIDPGFRAGPTNTEAFF. The CDR3 DNA sequence: TGTGCCAGTAGTATAGATCCTGGGTTTAGGGCAGGGCCGACGAACACTGAAGCTTTCTTT.

The J gene is TRBJ1-2, the V gene TRBV7-9, with D uncertain. Trimming cost V 6 bases and J 0 bases, with 20 bases left between them. This CDR3 spans 17 amino acids. Germline V CDR1 and CDR2: SEHNR, FQNEAQ (reference sequence). The CDR3 bases are TGTGCCAGCAGTATAATGGGCAGGACTACCTCTAACTATGGCTACACCTTC. Translating it yields CASSIMGRTTSNYGYTF.

The CDR3 bases are TGTGCCAGCAGTTTCGGGACAGGGGCCGTGCTTGGCTACACCTTC. Its translation is CASSFGTGAVLGYTF. The genes are TRBV28 and TRBJ1-2, with 10 bases lining up with TRBD1. The J segment lost 7 bases and the V segment lost 3 bases, leaving 8 bases of the junction unmatched. Looked up from germline, CDR1 is MDHEN and CDR2 is SYDVKM. CDR3 size: 15 residues.

This clone has a handful of counts. The chain links TRBV7-9 to TRBJ2-2, with 10 bases matching TRBD2. Trimming removed 2 bases from V and 2 bases from J; junction bases left unmatched: 2. Germline CDR1 and CDR2: SEHNR and FQNEAQ (reference sequence). The CDR3 spans 16 residues. CDR3 amino acids: CASSLLAGVNTGELFF. Written as DNA, the CDR3 is TGTGCCAGCAGCTTACTAGCGGGAGTTAACACCGGGGAGCTGTTTTTT. Full variable domain (missing parts from reference TRBV7-9 and TRBJ2-2): DTGVSQNPRHKITKRGQNVTFRCDPISEHNRLYWYRQTLGQGPEFLTYFQNEAQLEKSRLLSDRFSAERPKGSFSTLEIQRTEQGDSAMYLCASSLLAGVNTGELFFGEGSRLTVL.